This T cell receptor (beta chain) comes out of a study of cytomegalovirus exposure and HLA in healthy donors. To note about this clone: Its antigen is still unknown.

Each donor was nominally healthy when sampled (though unrecorded immune exposures were likely). With 4 bases removed from V and 6 bases from J, the gap between germline ends came to 15 bases. Germline CDR1 is MDHEN and CDR2 is SYDVKM. The CDR3 loop spans 14 amino acids. General observations from the study: The study flagged some 170 TCR beta chains as cytomegalovirus-associated. Later findings reportedly placed an Asian-associated ancestry cluster below the roughly 700-donor mean for N-insertions. In vitro assays verified that three CMV-associated chains recognized CMV antigens specifically.

Amplification used 60 Vbeta primers and 13 Jbeta primers. Using immunoSEQ multiplex PCR, the repertoire was profiled, and TCRdb retains in-frame clones only, with some absent. The profile shows around 110,000 clones, 60% to 75% of them singletons. The sample was PBMCs. This TCR came from a man aged 25-45 years in good health and CMV-seronegative. This sequence joins TRBV28 and TRBJ1-1; weak D call: TRBD1 (5 bases). The CDR3 bases are TGTGCCAGCAGTTCCGGAGCAGGGATATCTGAAGCTTTCTTT. Translation: CASSSGAGISEAFF.